This is a list of T cell receptor beta chains from one sample in a study of cytomegalovirus exposure and HLA in healthy donors. Clones were sequenced by immunoSEQ multiplex PCR, and TCRdb holds only the in-frame ones, with some missing. In the table there are about 140,000 clones, around nine tenths of which are singletons. Specimen: PBMCs. The origin of the receptors is a young woman in good health and CMV-seropositive. CDR3s include the opening cysteine and the closing phenylalanine or tryptophan. D genes are given only for firm matches. Only part of the rows carry a size: once, few, many, or a class if the clone is expanded.

>NA|NA|TRBJ2-1|TRBV4-2
TGTGCCAGCAGCCAGGTGCGCGGAGGGACCTCCTACAATGAGCAGTTCTTC
CASSQVRGGTSYNEQFF
>NA|NA|TRBJ2-7|TRBV19
TGTGCCAGTAAGGCAGGGCCCCGTAGCTCCTACGAGCAGTACTTC
CASKAGPRSSYEQYF
>NA|NA|TRBJ2-4|TRBV14
TGTGCCAACAAGACACAGATAGCCAAAAACATTCAGTACTTC
CANKTQIAKNIQYF
>NA|NA|TRBJ2-5|TRBV2
TGTGCCAGCAGTGACTCAGGTTGGGAGACCCAGTACTTC
CASSDSGWETQYF
>NA|NA|TRBJ2-3|TRBV28
TGTGCCAGCAAGGGCGAGCGGTTCACAGATACGCAGTATTTT
CASKGERFTDTQYF
>TRBD1|NA|TRBJ2-7|TRBV28
TGTGCCAGCAGTTTTGCAGGGGGCGAGGGCGAGCAGTACTTC
CASSFAGGEGEQYF
>NA|NA|TRBJ2-7|TRBV27
TGTGCCAGCAGTTTTTCCGACGGGTTGATCTACGAGCAGTACTTC
CASSFSDGLIYEQYF
>NA|NA|TRBJ2-2|TRBV6-6
TGTGCCAGCTTAGGAGTTCAGGGTGGGACCGGGGAGCTGTTTTTT
CASLGVQGGTGELFF
>TRBD1|NA|TRBJ1-6|TRBV10-3
TGTGCCATCAGTGAGTTGGGACAGGGAAATTCACCCCTCCACTTT
CAISELGQGNSPLHF
>NA|NA|TRBJ1-4|TRBV18
TGTGCCAGCTCACCTGACCGAGGGAGGGCCGAAAAACTGTTTTTT
CASSPDRGRAEKLFF
>TRBD2|NA|TRBJ2-7|TRBV13
TGTGCCAGCAGCCCCACGCCTACTAGCGTTGCGGCCTACGAGCAGTACTTC
CASSPTPTSVAAYEQYF
>NA|NA|TRBJ1-6|TRBV27
TGTGCCAGCAGACAGGGCAAGTCACCCCTCCACTTT
CASRQGKSPLHF
>NA|NA|TRBJ2-7|TRBV27
TGTGCCAGCGGGAGAAGAACAGGGAGAAACTACGAGCAGTACTTC
CASGRRTGRNYEQYF
>NA|NA|TRBJ2-7|TRBV30
TGTGCCTGGAGTGTCAGGGGGGTTCATTCCGAGCAGTACTTC
CAWSVRGVHSEQYF
>NA|once|TRBJ1-1|TRBV28
TGTGCCAGCAGTCCCCTGGACAGTCCCATGAACACTGAAGCTTTCTTT
CASSPLDSPMNTEAFF
>NA|NA|TRBJ2-1|TRBV9
TGTGCCAGCAGCGCAGGGGGACGACTAGCGAATGAGCAGTTCTTC
CASSAGGRLANEQFF
>TRBD2|NA|TRBJ2-7|TRBV27
TGTGCCAGCAGTTCCCTCGCCCCAGGACTAGCGGGAGACTACGAGCAGTACTTC
CASSSLAPGLAGDYEQYF
>TRBD1|NA|TRBJ2-1|TRBV28
TGTGCCAGCAGTCTCCCGAACAGGGGGCACGAGCAGTTCTTC
CASSLPNRGHEQFF
>TRBD1|NA|TRBJ2-4|TRBV18
TGTGCCAGCTCACCACCGGGACAGGGAACCAAAAACATTCAGTACTTC
CASSPPGQGTKNIQYF
>TRBD1|NA|TRBJ2-5|TRBV5-1
TGCGCCAGCACTCAACAGGGGGCGAGTGAAGAGACCCAGTACTTC
CASTQQGASEETQYF
>TRBD2|few|TRBJ2-2|TRBV30
TGTGCCTGGAGTCCAGCCCTAGCGGGAGTGGACACCGGGGAGCTGTTTTTT
CAWSPALAGVDTGELFF
>NA|NA|TRBJ1-1|TRBV9
TGTGCCAGCAGCGTAGGGGGGCGGAACACTGAAGCTTTCTTT
CASSVGGRNTEAFF
>NA|NA|TRBJ1-2|TRBV7-2
TGTGCCAGCAGCTTAGACGGCTATGGCTACACCTTC
CASSLDGYGYTF
>TRBD2|NA|TRBJ2-1|TRBV5-6
TGTGCCAGCAGCAAACGCCTAGCGGGGGGGTGGTTCTTC
CASSKRLAGGWFF
>NA|NA|TRBJ2-1|TRBV7-3
TGTGCCAGCAGTCCTGGGGCGAGCTACAATGAGCAGTTCTTC
CASSPGASYNEQFF
>TRBD1|once|TRBJ2-2|TRBV6-5
TGTGCCAGCAGTTCCGGACAGGGAGAGCTGTTTTTT
CASSSGQGELFF
>NA|NA|TRBJ2-5|TRBV2
TGTGCCAGCAGTGAAGCCACGCAGCAAGAGACCCAGTACTTC
CASSEATQQETQYF
>NA|NA|TRBJ2-3|TRBV9
TGTGCCAGCAGCGTAGCCGCGGGACCTATCACAGATACGCAGTATTTT
CASSVAAGPITDTQYF
>NA|once|TRBJ2-3|TRBV2
TGTGCCAGCAGTGAAGGGCTGAGCACAGATACGCAGTATTTT
CASSEGLSTDTQYF
>NA|NA|TRBJ2-1|TRBV5-1
TGCGCCAGCAGCTTGGTCGCAGGGGGGCGATATGAGCAGTTCTTC
CASSLVAGGRYEQFF
>NA|NA|TRBJ1-3|TRBV4-3
TGCGCCAGCAGCCAAGATTACACCGTCTCTGGAAACACCATATATTTT
CASSQDYTVSGNTIYF
>NA|NA|TRBJ1-6|TRBV7-9
TGTGCCAGCAGCTCCCAGGACTTAATGCCCCTCCACTTT
CASSSQDLMPLHF
>TRBD1|NA|TRBJ2-7|TRBV28
TGTGCCAGCAGTTTATCCTTGACAGGGGTCTACGAGCAGTACTTC
CASSLSLTGVYEQYF
>NA|once|TRBJ1-2|TRBV18
TGTGCCAGCTCACCAGACAGGTGGGGCTATGGCTACACCTTC
CASSPDRWGYGYTF
>NA|many|TRBJ2-7|TRBV14
TGTGCCAGCAGCCCGTACCAGGGCGAGCAGTACTTC
CASSPYQGEQYF
>TRBD2|NA|TRBJ2-5|TRBV5-1
TGCGCCAGCAGCTTGGCTCTTACCCATAGCGGGGTCGACGAGACCCAGTACTTC
CASSLALTHSGVDETQYF
>NA|NA|TRBJ2-2|TRBV4-2
TGTGCCAGCAGTCTTCCCTACACCGGGGAGCTGTTTTTT
CASSLPYTGELFF
>TRBD1|NA|TRBJ1-1|TRBV29-1
TGCAGCGTTCGACAGGGGGCTAGAACTGAAGCTTTCTTT
CSVRQGARTEAFF
>TRBD1|NA|TRBJ1-2|TRBV2
TGTGCCAGCCGGGACAGCGTTTATGGCTACACCTTC
CASRDSVYGYTF
>TRBD2|NA|TRBJ2-1|TRBV5-6
TGTGCCAGCAGCCCGGGACTAGCGGACAATGAGCAGTTCTTC
CASSPGLADNEQFF
>TRBD2|NA|TRBJ2-1|TRBV9
TGTGCCAGCAGCGTCCGGTCGGCGGGGGACAATGAGCAGTTCTTC
CASSVRSAGDNEQFF